Sequencing of this TCR beta chain was carried out in a study of vaccination effects on CD4 cells after COVID-19. Study information: Subjects were given two BNT162b2 or mRNA-1273 vaccine doses. Study-wide points: Marked clonal contraction of infection- and vaccine-induced clones was seen late after vaccination.

Sequencing in the ViraFEST assay came after antigen-specific CD4+ T cells had been expanded with viral peptide pools, which were used to stimulate PBMC. Following culture for roughly 10 days, CD4+ T cells were isolated. Approximately 2.1 million PBMC were placed in each well, which was supplemented with 8.5 to 10 IU/ml IL-2 and approximately 10 ug/ml peptides. Half of the medium was exchanged for IL-2 medium on both days 3 and 7. The data were produced by immunoSEQ multiplex PCR, yet TCRdb's version contains in-frame clones alone and is incomplete. The sample consists of tens of thousands of clones, about three quarters of them appearing once. This clone was recorded a few times. Its antigen is unknown. Germline CDR1 reads SGHVS; CDR2 reads FQNEAQ. V was pared by 5 bases and J by 11 bases, with 9 bases between. The CDR3 runs to 11 residues.

The chain recombines TRBV7-8 with TRBJ1-4; the D is unclear. The TCR was taken from a human donor who received a COVID-19 vaccine. Specimen: CD4+ T cells from PBMCs cultured with HCoV-229E spike peptides, collected before COVID-19 vaccination. CDR3 DNA sequence: TGTGCCAGCAGCCCCGCAACTAAACTGTTTTTT. Translating it yields CASSPATKLFF.